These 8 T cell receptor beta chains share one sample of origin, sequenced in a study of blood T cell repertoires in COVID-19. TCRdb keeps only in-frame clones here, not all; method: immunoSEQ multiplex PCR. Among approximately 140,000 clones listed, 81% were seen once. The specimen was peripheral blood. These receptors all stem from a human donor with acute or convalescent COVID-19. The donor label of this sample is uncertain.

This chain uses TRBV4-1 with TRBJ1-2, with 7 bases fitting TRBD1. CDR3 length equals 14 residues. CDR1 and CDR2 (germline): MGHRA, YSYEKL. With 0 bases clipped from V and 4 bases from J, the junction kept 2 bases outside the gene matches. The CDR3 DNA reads TGCGCCAGCAGCCAAGAGGGGACAGCCTATGGCTACACCTTC. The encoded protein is CASSQEGTAYGYTF.

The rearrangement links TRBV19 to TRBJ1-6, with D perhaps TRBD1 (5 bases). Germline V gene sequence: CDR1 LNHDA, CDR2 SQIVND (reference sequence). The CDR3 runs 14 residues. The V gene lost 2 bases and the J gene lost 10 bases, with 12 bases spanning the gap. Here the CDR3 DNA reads TGTGCCAGTAGTATAAGGGGCCTCAAATCACCCCTCCACTTT. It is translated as CASSIRGLKSPLHF.

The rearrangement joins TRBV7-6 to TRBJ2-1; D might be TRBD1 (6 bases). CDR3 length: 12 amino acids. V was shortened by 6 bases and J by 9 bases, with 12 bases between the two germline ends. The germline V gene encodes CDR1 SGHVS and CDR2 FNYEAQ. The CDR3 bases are TGTGCCAGCAGTTACAGGGTCGGTGAGCAGTTCTTC. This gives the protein CASSYRVGEQFF.

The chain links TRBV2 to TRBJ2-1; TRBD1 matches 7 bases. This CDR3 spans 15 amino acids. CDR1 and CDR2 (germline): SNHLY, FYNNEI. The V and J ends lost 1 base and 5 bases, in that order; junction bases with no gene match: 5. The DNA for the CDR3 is TGTGCCAGCAGTGAAGGTCAGGGGGTGGACAATGAGCAGTTCTTC. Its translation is CASSEGQGVDNEQFF.

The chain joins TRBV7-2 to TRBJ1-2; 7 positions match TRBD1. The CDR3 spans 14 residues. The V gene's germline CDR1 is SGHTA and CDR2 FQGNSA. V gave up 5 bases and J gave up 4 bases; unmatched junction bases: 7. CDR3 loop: CASSQLQGSYGYTF. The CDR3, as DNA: TGTGCCAGCAGCCAGCTACAGGGGAGCTATGGCTACACCTTC.

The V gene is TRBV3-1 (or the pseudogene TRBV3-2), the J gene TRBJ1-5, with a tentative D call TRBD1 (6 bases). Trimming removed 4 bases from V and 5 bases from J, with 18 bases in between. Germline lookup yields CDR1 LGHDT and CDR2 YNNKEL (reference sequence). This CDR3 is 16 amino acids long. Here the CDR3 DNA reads TGTGCCAGCAGCCCCGTGGTCGGGGGGCGCGATCAGCCCCAGCATTTT. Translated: CASSPVVGGRDQPQHF.

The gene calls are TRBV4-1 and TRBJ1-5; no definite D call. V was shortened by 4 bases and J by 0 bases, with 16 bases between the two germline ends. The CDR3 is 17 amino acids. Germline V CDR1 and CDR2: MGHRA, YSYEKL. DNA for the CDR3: TGCGCCAGCAGCCTTTTCAGTACGGAGAATAGCAATCAGCCCCAGCATTTT. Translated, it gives CASSLFSTENSNQPQHF.

The CDR3 DNA is TGTGCCAGTAGTATCTCCGGGACAGGGGAAGGCTACACCTTC. The encoded protein is CASSISGTGEGYTF. This chain uses TRBV19 with TRBJ1-2, with 10 bases that match TRBD1. The germline CDR1 and CDR2 sequences are LNHDA and SQIVND (reference sequence). This CDR3 is built from 14 residues. The trim removed 3 bases at V and 8 bases at J, leaving 6 bases unmatched.